Each of the 29 T cell receptor beta chains below was sequenced from the same sample in a study of blood T cell repertoires in COVID-19 (TCRdb year 2020). Preparation of the library involved the immunoSEQ multiplex PCR assay. The table comes from immuneACCESS by way of TCRdb, which keeps in-frame sequences with V and J called. Part of the clones is missing from these tables; in studies checked, under half for an unresolved V gene and the rest for unknown reasons. The sample table lists hundreds of thousands of clones, 85% to 90% of them with a count of one. Jointly, the top ten make up 2% to 2.5% of the sample. Sequencing was done on a sample of PBMCs or T cells enriched from blood (not recorded which). The receptor source for this set is a young woman who had recovered from COVID-19.

CDR3 sequence (DNA): TGTGCCAGTAGTATAAGGACTCTCGGGGAGACCCAGTACTTC. Translating it yields CASSIRTLGETQYF. The chain uses TRBV19 and TRBJ2-5; D is possibly TRBD2 (5 bases). The CDR3 contains 14 residues. Trimming took 2 bases from V and 5 from J, leaving 12 bases between them. Germline CDR1 reads LNHDA; CDR2 reads SQIVND (reference sequence).

The chain has TRBV7-6 and TRBJ2-5; possible D gene TRBD2, 5 bases. Trimming took off 1 base at V and 5 bases at J, with 14 bases between the two ends. Per germline, CDR1 SGHVS and CDR2 FNYEAQ. The length of the CDR3 is 15 residues. CDR3 sequence reads: CASSLGASSRETQYF. CDR3 in DNA: TGTGCCAGCAGCTTAGGGGCTAGCTCTCGGGAGACCCAGTACTTC.

J is TRBJ1-4 and V is TRBV18, with D perhaps TRBD1 (6 bases). The CDR3 spans 14 residues. Germline V gene lookup returns CDR1 KGHSH and CDR2 LQKENI. Between the trimmed V and J ends, which lost 9 bases and 8 bases, there was a span of 19 bases. The CDR3 region is CASSKDRGWEKLFF. CDR3 DNA: TGTGCCAGTTCTAAGGACAGAGGATGGGAAAAACTGTTTTTT. Filled out from reference TRBV18 and TRBJ1-4, the complete variable domain reads NAGVMQNPRHLVRRRGQEARLRCSPMKGHSHVYWYRQLPEEGLKFMVYLQKENIIDESGMPKERFSAEFPKEGPSILRIQQVVRGDSAAYFCASSKDRGWEKLFFGSGTQLSVL.

This chain links TRBV5-6 with TRBJ2-7; 11 nucleotides line up with TRBD1. J lost 3 bases, V lost 4 bases, and 3 bases had no gene match. The CDR3 covers 14 residues. Looked up from germline, CDR1 is SGHDT and CDR2 is YYEEEE. The CDR3 DNA reads TGTGCCAGCAGCCTGGGACAGGGGGGCTACGAGCAGTACTTC. It encodes CASSLGQGGYEQYF.

The chain joins TRBV7-9 to TRBJ1-1; 8 bases fit TRBD1. Per germline, CDR1 SEHNR and CDR2 FQNEAQ (reference sequence). This CDR3 has 13 residues. After removal of 5 bases from V and 12 bases from J, the junction contained 11 bases not matched to a gene. CDR3: CASSVLQGGRTFF. CDR3 nucleotide sequence: TGTGCCAGCAGCGTATTACAGGGGGGACGAACTTTCTTT. The full variable domain, in which reference TRBV7-9 and TRBJ1-1 provide the parts outside the CDR3, is DTGVSQNPRHKITKRGQNVTFRCDPISEHNRLYWYRQTLGQGPEFLTYFQNEAQLEKSRLLSDRFSAERPKGSFSTLEIQRTEQGDSAMYLCASSVLQGGRTFFGQGTRLTVV.

The chain couples TRBV5-1 to TRBJ1-1; D ambiguous. The germline CDR1 and CDR2 sequences are SGHRS and YFSETQ. The CDR3 is made up of 11 amino acids. Trimming removed 6 bases at V and 6 bases at J, with 9 bases between. CDR3 sequence: CASKTGAEAFF. The CDR3 bases are TGCGCCAGCAAAACCGGGGCTGAAGCTTTCTTT.

The gene calls are TRBV4-1 and TRBJ2-3, with D possibly matching TRBD1 (5 bases). Germline V lookup: CDR1 MGHRA, CDR2 YSYEKL. Trimming took off 4 bases at V and 0 bases at J, with 11 bases between the two ends. This CDR3 is built from 15 residues. CDR3 amino acids: CASSPDSLSTDTQYF. CDR3 DNA: TGCGCCAGCAGCCCCGACAGCCTTAGCACAGATACGCAGTATTTT.

This chain links TRBV4-1 with TRBJ1-2, with D tentatively TRBD1 (6 bases). The V gene lost 3 bases and the J gene lost 8 bases, with 16 bases spanning the gap. The CDR3 extends over 14 amino acids. The germline V gene has CDR1 MGHRA and CDR2 YSYEKL. CDR3 protein: CASSQGGPPRGYTF. The CDR3 DNA sequence: TGCGCCAGCAGCCAGGGGGGGCCTCCACGGGGCTACACCTTC.

This chain joins TRBV29-1 and TRBJ2-7; 7 nucleotides agree with TRBD2. The V gene's germline CDR1 is SQVTM and CDR2 ANQGSEA. There are 13 residues in the CDR3. The trim removed 4 bases at V and 0 bases at J, leaving 3 bases unmatched. The CDR3 DNA sequence: TGCAGCGTTGGGGAGGGCTACTCCTACGAGCAGTACTTC. Its protein is CSVGEGYSYEQYF.

The gene calls are TRBV9 and TRBJ1-3, with D possibly TRBD1 on 5 matching bases. Germline CDR1 is SGDLS and CDR2 is YYNGEE. CDR3 length: 13 amino acids. Trimming took 2 bases from V and 8 from J, leaving 11 bases between them. The CDR3 region has the DNA TGTGCCAGCAGCGTCGATCTCAGGGACACCATATATTTT. Protein: CASSVDLRDTIYF.

The V and J genes are TRBV4-2 and TRBJ2-3; D unresolved. Germline lookup yields CDR1 LGHNA and CDR2 YNFKEQ. V gave up 0 bases and J gave up 0 bases, with 13 bases separating them. There are 17 residues in the CDR3. This CDR3 reads CASSQESESLSTDTQYF. The CDR3 bases are TGTGCCAGCAGCCAAGAGAGTGAGAGCCTAAGCACAGATACGCAGTATTTT.

The CDR3 reads CASSSQSYEQYF. In DNA form, the CDR3 reads TGTGCCAGCTCATCGCAGTCGTACGAGCAGTACTTC. The rearrangement uses TRBV18 and TRBJ2-7; D not certain. CDR1 and CDR2 (germline): KGHSH, LQKENI. This CDR3 comprises 12 residues. Between the trimmed V and J ends, which lost 5 bases and 4 bases, there was a span of 9 bases. Full variable domain (missing parts from reference TRBV18 and TRBJ2-7): NAGVMQNPRHLVRRRGQEARLRCSPMKGHSHVYWYRQLPEEGLKFMVYLQKENIIDESGMPKERFSAEFPKEGPSILRIQQVVRGDSAAYFCASSSQSYEQYFGPGTRLTVT.

This clone occurred once. The J gene is TRBJ1-1, the V gene TRBV27, with 11 bases matching TRBD1. This CDR3 comprises 15 residues. V was pared by 7 bases and J by 4 bases, with 8 bases of the junction left unmatched. Germline CDR1 and CDR2: MNHEY and SMNVEV (reference sequence). The CDR3 DNA sequence: TGTGCCAGCACCGGACAGGGGGCGTCGAGCACTGAAGCTTTCTTT. It is translated as CASTGQGASSTEAFF.

The V and J genes are TRBV7-8 and TRBJ2-5, with no clear D. This CDR3 comprises 16 residues. Germline CDR1 is SGHVS and CDR2 is FQNEAQ. Trimming took off 1 base at V and 0 bases at J, with 12 bases between the two ends. The CDR3 sequence is CASSLDGGFYQETQYF. DNA for the CDR3: TGTGCCAGCAGCTTAGACGGCGGATTCTACCAAGAGACCCAGTACTTC.

The chain couples TRBV6-2 or TRBV6-3 to TRBJ2-5; no definite D call. The CDR3 is 12 residues long. V was shortened by 2 bases and J by 2 bases, with 3 bases between the two germline ends. Looked up from germline, CDR1 is MNHEY and CDR2 is SVGEGT. CDR3 in amino acids: CASSYPQETQYF. CDR3 nucleotides: TGTGCCAGCAGTTACCCTCAAGAGACCCAGTACTTC.

The chain couples TRBV6-5 to TRBJ1-5; D might be TRBD1 (5 bases). Germline V gene data show CDR1 as MNHEY and CDR2 as SVGAGI. The CDR3 extends over 14 amino acids. V shed 6 bases and J shed 7 bases, with 16 bases lying between them. CDR3 in amino acids: CASRLAGRGQPQHF. For the CDR3, the DNA is TGTGCCAGCAGGTTAGCAGGGCGGGGGCAGCCCCAGCATTTT.

The chain couples TRBV30 to TRBJ1-6; 7 bases align to TRBD1. V lost 3 bases, J lost 7 bases, and 3 bases stayed unmatched. The germline V gene has CDR1 GTSNPN and CDR2 SVGIG (reference sequence). The CDR3 consists of 13 residues. The CDR3 DNA reads as TGTGCCTGGAGGCCGGGACAGAATTCACCCCTCCACTTT. Translating gives CAWRPGQNSPLHF. Supplemented by reference TRBV30 and TRBJ1-6, the full variable domain reads SQTIHQWPATLVQPVGSPLSLECTVEGTSNPNLYWYRQAAGRGLQLLFYSVGIGQISSEVPQNLSASRPQDRQFILSSKKLLLSDSGFYLCAWRPGQNSPLHFGNGTRLTVT.

The J gene is TRBJ1-2, the V gene TRBV15, with 8 bases that match TRBD1. Germline V lookup: CDR1 LNHNV, CDR2 YYDKDF (reference sequence). The CDR3 runs to 17 residues. J was trimmed by 4 bases and V by 0 bases; bases with no gene match: 10. The CDR3, as DNA: TGTGCCACCAGCAGAGATATTGGACAGGGAGGGATCTATGGCTACACCTTC. This encodes CATSRDIGQGGIYGYTF.

This chain uses TRBV9 with TRBJ2-1; 9 positions match TRBD1. J gave up 5 bases and V 4 bases, and 10 bases lay outside the gene matches. Germline V gene data show CDR1 as SGDLS and CDR2 as YYNGEE. This CDR3 has 16 amino acids. The CDR3 loop is CASSLYRDRVDNEQFF. The DNA for the CDR3 is TGTGCCAGCAGCCTATACCGGGACAGGGTCGACAATGAGCAGTTCTTC. Combining the CDR3 with reference TRBV9 and TRBJ2-1 gives the whole variable domain DSGVTQTPKHLITATGQRVTLRCSPRSGDLSVYWYQQSLDQGLQFLIQYYNGEERAKGNILERFSAQQFPDLHSELNLSSLELGDSALYFCASSLYRDRVDNEQFFGPGTRLTVL.

This sequence joins TRBV21-1 and TRBJ2-1; no DNA check was done on the table's D call, TRBD1. TRBV21-1 is listed as a pseudogene. This CDR3 spans 21 amino acids. Here the CDR3 reads CASSKEGGGDWTGRTYNEQFF. CDR3 sequence (DNA): TGTGCCAGCAGCAAAGAGGGAGGGGGGGACTGGACAGGGAGGACCTACAATGAGCAGTTCTTC.

The V gene is TRBV7-6, the J gene TRBJ2-3; 9 bases are shared with TRBD2. V was clipped by 5 bases and J by 6 bases; unmatched bases: 9. The CDR3 loop spans 15 amino acids. Germline lookup yields CDR1 SGHVS and CDR2 FNYEAQ. The CDR3 nucleotides are TGTGCCAGCAGCCTACGCGGGGGGGCCGCGGATACGCAGTATTTT. It codes for CASSLRGGAADTQYF.

V gene TRBV6-5 combines with J gene TRBJ2-1; tentatively, D is TRBD1 (6 bases). V was trimmed by 6 bases and J by 4 bases, leaving 16 bases between them. There are 15 residues in the CDR3. Germline V lookup: CDR1 MNHEY, CDR2 SVGAGI. DNA of the CDR3: TGTGCCAGCAGGACCGGGACATCCCTTTACAATGAGCAGTTCTTC. Protein: CASRTGTSLYNEQFF.

This chain links TRBV2 with TRBJ1-2, with D perhaps matching TRBD1 (6 bases). This CDR3 region has 15 residues. Trimming took off 2 bases at V and 2 bases at J, with 12 bases between the two ends. Germline V gives CDR1 SNHLY, CDR2 FYNNEI. The CDR3 coding sequence is TGTGCCAGCAGTGAAATGGGGGCAGGAAACTATGGCTACACCTTC. This gives the protein CASSEMGAGNYGYTF.

The V call is TRBV4-1, the J call TRBJ2-3; 9 positions match TRBD1. This CDR3 spans 16 amino acids. V shed 1 base, J shed 4 bases, and the junction held 6 bases outside the gene matches. Germline loops: CDR1 MGHRA, CDR2 YSYEKL. CDR3 nucleotide sequence: TGCGCCAGCAGCCAAGGGGGACAGGGTCTCTCAGATACGCAGTATTTT. This sequence encodes CASSQGGQGLSDTQYF.

The rearrangement links TRBV2 to TRBJ2-5, with TRBD1 identical over 7 bases. This CDR3 region has 15 residues. Losses at the gene ends were 4 bases for V and 4 bases for J; bases not matched to a gene: 9. Germline loops: CDR1 SNHLY, CDR2 FYNNEI. The CDR3 nucleotides are TGTGCCAGCAGTGTGACAGGGATTCCCTTAGAGACCCAGTACTTC. Translating it yields CASSVTGIPLETQYF.

Comment on this clone: Additional DNA sequences in this sample encode the identical CDR3. The chain links TRBV5-1 to TRBJ1-6, with D tentatively TRBD1 (6 bases). Trimming took 0 bases from V and 7 from J, leaving 11 bases between them. Germline-derived CDR1 and CDR2 are SGHRS and YFSETQ. This CDR3 has 15 amino acids. CDR3 amino acids: CASSLEGQGNSPLHF. In DNA, the CDR3 is TGCGCCAGCAGCTTGGAGGGTCAGGGGAATTCACCCCTCCACTTT.

This clone appeared many times. This chain uses TRBV9 with TRBJ2-3, with D perhaps matching TRBD1 (6 bases). The CDR3 runs to 15 residues. Germline assignment: CDR1 SGDLS and CDR2 YYNGEE. The ends were cut back, 2 bases at V and 1 base at J, with 11 bases in the middle. The CDR3 sequence is CASSVGQSRTDTQYF. The CDR3 nucleotides are TGTGCCAGCAGCGTCGGACAGAGCCGCACAGATACGCAGTATTTT.

This clone was picked up a small number of times. The chain's CDR3 is CASSLDVVGGPPYEQYF. In DNA, the CDR3 is TGTGCCAGCAGCTTGGATGTAGTGGGGGGGCCCCCCTACGAGCAGTACTTC. The chain combines TRBV5-5 with TRBJ2-7; weak D call: TRBD2 (7 bases). CDR1 is SGHKS, CDR2 YYEKEE, per germline (reference sequence). Trimming took off 0 bases at V and 2 bases at J, with 18 bases between the two ends. This CDR3 has 17 amino acids.

This sequence joins TRBV5-5 and TRBJ1-4; TRBD1 aligns across 11 bases. The CDR3 covers 15 residues. Trimming took 1 base from V and 7 from J; bases not matched to a gene: 3. Germline V gene sequence: CDR1 SGHKS, CDR2 YYEKEE (reference sequence). The DNA of the CDR3 is TGTGCCAGCAGCTTGTTTGGGACAGGGGGTGAAAAACTGTTTTTT. It translates to CASSLFGTGGEKLFF.